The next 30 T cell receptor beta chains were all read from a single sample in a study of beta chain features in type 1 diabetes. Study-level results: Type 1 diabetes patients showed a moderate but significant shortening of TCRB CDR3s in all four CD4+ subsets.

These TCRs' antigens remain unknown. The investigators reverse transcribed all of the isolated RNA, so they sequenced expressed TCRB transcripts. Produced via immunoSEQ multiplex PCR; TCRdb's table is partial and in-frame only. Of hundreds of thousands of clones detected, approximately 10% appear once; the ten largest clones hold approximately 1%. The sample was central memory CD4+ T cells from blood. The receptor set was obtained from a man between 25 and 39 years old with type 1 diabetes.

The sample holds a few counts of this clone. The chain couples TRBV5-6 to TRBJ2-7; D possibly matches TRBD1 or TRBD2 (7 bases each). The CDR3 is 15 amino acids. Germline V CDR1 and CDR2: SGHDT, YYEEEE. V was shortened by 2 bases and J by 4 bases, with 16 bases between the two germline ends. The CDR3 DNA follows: TGTGCCAGCAGCTTACGACAGGGAGGGAAGTACGAGCAGTACTTC. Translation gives CASSLRQGGKYEQYF. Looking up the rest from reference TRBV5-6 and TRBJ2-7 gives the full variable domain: DAGVTQSPTHLIKTRGQQVTLRCSPKSGHDTVSWYQQALGQGPQFIFQYYEEEERQRGNFPDRFSGHQFPNYSSELNVNALLLGDSALYLCASSLRQGGKYEQYFGPGTRLTVT.

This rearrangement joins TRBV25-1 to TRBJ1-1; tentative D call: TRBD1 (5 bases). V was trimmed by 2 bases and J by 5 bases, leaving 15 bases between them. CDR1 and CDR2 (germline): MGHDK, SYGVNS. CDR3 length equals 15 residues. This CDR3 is CASSERRAGTTEAFF. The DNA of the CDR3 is TGTGCCAGCAGTGAACGGCGGGCTGGGACGACTGAAGCTTTCTTT.

The CDR3 loop reads CASSLGLAYGEQFF. CDR3 DNA: TGCGCCAGCAGCTTGGGGCTAGCGTACGGTGAGCAGTTCTTC. The genes are TRBV5-1 and TRBJ2-1, with D tentatively TRBD2 (6 bases). CDR3 length: 14 residues. The V end lost 0 bases, the J end lost 9 bases, and 13 bases lay between the germline ends. Germline V gene lookup returns CDR1 SGHRS and CDR2 YFSETQ.

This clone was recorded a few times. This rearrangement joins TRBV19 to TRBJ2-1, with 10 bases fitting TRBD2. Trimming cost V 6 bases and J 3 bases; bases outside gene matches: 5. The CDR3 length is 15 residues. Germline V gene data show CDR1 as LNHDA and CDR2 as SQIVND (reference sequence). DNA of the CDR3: TGTGCCAGTAGAGAGCGGGGGGGAATCTACAATGAGCAGTTCTTC. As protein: CASRERGGIYNEQFF.

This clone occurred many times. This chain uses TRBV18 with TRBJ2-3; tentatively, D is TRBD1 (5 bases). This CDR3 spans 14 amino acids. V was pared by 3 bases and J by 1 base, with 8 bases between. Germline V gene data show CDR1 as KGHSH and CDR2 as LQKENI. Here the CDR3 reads CASSPKGGTDTQYF. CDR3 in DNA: TGTGCCAGCTCACCCAAAGGGGGCACAGATACGCAGTATTTT.

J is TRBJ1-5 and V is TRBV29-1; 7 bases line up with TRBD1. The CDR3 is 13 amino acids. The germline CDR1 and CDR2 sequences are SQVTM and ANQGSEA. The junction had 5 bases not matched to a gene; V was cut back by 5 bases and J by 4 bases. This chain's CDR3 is CSVQQGSNQPQHF. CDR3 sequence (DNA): TGCAGCGTTCAACAGGGGTCAAATCAGCCCCAGCATTTT.

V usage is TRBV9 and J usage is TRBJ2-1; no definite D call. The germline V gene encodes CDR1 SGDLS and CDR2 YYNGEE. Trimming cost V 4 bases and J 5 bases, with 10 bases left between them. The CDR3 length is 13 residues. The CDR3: CASSSGPNNEQFF. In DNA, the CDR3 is TGTGCCAGCAGCTCCGGGCCCAACAATGAGCAGTTCTTC.

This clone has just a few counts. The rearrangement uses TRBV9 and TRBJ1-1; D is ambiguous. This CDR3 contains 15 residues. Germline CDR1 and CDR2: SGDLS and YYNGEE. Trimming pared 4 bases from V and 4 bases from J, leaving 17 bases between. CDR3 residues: CASSSNNRWGTEAFF. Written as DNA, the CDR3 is TGTGCCAGCAGCTCCAATAACCGGTGGGGCACTGAAGCTTTCTTT.

DNA of the CDR3: TGTGCCAGCAGTTACCCCCAAGAGACCCAGTACTTC. Its protein is CASSYPQETQYF. V usage is TRBV6-5 and J usage is TRBJ2-5; D unresolved. The germline gives CDR1 MNHEY, CDR2 SVGAGI. This CDR3 has 12 residues. Between the trimmed V and J ends, which lost 2 bases and 1 base, there was a span of 2 bases.

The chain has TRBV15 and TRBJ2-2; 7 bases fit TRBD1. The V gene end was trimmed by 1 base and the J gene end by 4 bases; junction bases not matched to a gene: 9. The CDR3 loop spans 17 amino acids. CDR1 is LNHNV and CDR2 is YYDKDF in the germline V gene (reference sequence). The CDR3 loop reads CATSRAPGQIVTGELFF. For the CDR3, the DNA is TGTGCCACCAGCAGAGCTCCGGGACAGATAGTCACCGGGGAGCTGTTTTTT.

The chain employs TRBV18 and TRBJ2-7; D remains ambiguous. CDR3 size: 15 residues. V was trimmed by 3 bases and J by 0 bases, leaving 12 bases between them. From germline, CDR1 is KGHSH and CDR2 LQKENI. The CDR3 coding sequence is TGTGCCAGCTCACCCAACTTGGCGTCCTCCTACGAGCAGTACTTC. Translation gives CASSPNLASSYEQYF.

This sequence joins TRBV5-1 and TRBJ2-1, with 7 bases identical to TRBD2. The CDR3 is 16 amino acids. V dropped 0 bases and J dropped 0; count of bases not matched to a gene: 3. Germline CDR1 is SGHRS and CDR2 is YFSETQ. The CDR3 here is CASSLGLAGSYNEQFF. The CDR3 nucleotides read TGCGCCAGCAGCTTGGGACTAGCCGGCTCCTACAATGAGCAGTTCTTC.

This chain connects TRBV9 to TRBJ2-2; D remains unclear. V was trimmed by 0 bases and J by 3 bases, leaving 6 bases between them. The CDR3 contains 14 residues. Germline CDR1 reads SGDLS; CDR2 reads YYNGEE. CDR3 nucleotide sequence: TGTGCCAGCAGCGTAGCTCTCTACACCGGGGAGCTGTTTTTT. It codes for CASSVALYTGELFF.

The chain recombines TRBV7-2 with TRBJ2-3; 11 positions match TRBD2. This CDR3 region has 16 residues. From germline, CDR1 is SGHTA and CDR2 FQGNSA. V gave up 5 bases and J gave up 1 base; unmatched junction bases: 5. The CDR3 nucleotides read TGTGCCAGCAGCCCACCGGGACTAGCGGGCACAGATACGCAGTATTTT. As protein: CASSPPGLAGTDTQYF.

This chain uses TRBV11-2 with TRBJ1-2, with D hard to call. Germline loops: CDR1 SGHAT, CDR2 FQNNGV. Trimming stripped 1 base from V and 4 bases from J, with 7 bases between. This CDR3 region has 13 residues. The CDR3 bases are TGTGCCAGCAGCTTAGTAGAGTTCTATGGCTACACCTTC. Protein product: CASSLVEFYGYTF.

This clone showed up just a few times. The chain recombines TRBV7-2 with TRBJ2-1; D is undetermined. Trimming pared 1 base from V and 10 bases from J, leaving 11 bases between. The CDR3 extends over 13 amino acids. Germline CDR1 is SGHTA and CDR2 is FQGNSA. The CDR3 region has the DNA TGTGCCAGCAGCTTAGGTGGGGAAAGGGAGCAGTTCTTC. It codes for CASSLGGEREQFF.

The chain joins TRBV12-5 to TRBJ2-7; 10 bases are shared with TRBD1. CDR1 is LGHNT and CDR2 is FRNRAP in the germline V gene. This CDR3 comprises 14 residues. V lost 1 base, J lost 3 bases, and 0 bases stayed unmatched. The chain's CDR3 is CASGLGDRGYEQYF. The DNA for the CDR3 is TGTGCTAGTGGTTTGGGGGACAGGGGCTACGAGCAGTACTTC.

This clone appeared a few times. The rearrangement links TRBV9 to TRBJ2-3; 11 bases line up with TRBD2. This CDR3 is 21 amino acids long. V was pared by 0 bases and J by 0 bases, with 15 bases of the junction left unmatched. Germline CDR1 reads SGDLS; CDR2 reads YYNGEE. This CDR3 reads CASSVVPSGTSGRTSTDTQYF. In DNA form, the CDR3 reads TGTGCCAGCAGCGTAGTCCCATCGGGGACTAGCGGACGGACTAGCACAGATACGCAGTATTTT.

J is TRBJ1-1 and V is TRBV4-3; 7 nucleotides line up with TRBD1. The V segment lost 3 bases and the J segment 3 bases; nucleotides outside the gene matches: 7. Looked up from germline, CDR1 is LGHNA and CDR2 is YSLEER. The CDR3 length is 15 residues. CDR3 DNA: TGCGCCAGCAGCCACCAAACGGGACAGCACACTGAAGCTTTCTTT. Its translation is CASSHQTGQHTEAFF.

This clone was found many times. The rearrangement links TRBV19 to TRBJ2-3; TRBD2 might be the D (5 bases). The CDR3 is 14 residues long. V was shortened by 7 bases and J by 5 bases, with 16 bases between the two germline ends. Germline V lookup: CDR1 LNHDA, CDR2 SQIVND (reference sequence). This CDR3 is CASKEAGAVDTQYF. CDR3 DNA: TGTGCCAGTAAGGAGGCAGGCGCTGTAGATACGCAGTATTTT.

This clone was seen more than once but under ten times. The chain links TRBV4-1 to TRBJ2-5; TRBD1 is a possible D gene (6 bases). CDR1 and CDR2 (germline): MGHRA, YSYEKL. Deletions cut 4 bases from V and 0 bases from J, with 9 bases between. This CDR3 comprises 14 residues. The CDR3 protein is CASSRGQYQETQYF. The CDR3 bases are TGCGCCAGCAGCCGAGGACAGTACCAAGAGACCCAGTACTTC.

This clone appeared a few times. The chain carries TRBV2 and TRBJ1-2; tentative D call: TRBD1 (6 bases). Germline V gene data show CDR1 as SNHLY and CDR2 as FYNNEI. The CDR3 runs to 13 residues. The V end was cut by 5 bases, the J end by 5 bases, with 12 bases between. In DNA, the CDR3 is TGTGCCAGCAGTTTGGACAGCGGTTATGGCTACACCTTC. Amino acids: CASSLDSGYGYTF.

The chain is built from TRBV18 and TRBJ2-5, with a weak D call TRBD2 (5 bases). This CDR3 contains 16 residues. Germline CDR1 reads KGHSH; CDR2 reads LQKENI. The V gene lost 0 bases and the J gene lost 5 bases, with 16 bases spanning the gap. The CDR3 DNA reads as TGTGCCAGCTCACCACCGATGGCGCCTGGGGAGGAGACCCAGTACTTC. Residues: CASSPPMAPGEETQYF. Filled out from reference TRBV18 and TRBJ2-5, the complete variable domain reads NAGVMQNPRHLVRRRGQEARLRCSPMKGHSHVYWYRQLPEEGLKFMVYLQKENIIDESGMPKERFSAEFPKEGPSILRIQQVVRGDSAAYFCASSPPMAPGEETQYFGPGTRLLVL.

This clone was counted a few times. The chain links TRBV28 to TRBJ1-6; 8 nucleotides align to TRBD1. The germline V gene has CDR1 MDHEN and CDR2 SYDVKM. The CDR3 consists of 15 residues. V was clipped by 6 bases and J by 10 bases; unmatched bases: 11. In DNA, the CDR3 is TGTGCCAGCAGGGGCAGCGACAGGGGTTGGTCACCCCTCCACTTT. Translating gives CASRGSDRGWSPLHF.

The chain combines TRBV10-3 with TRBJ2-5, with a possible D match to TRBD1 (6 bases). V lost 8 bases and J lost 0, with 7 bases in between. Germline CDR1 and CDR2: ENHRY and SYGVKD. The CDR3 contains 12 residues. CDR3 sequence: CAIRDNQETQYF. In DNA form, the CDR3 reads TGTGCCATCCGGGACAACCAAGAGACCCAGTACTTC.

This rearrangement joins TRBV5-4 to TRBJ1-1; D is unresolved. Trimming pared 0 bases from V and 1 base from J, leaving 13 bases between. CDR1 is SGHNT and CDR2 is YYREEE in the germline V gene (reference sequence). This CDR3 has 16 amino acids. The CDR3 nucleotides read TGTGCCAGCAGCTTGGGGTCTCGGATGAGGAACACTGAAGCTTTCTTT. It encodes CASSLGSRMRNTEAFF.

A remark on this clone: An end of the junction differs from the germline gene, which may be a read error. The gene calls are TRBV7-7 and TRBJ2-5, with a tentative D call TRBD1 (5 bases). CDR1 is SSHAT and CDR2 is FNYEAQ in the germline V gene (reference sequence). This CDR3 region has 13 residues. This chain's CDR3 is CASSSDRKETQYF. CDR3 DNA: TGTGCTAGCAGCTCTGACAGAAAAGAGACCCAGTACTTC. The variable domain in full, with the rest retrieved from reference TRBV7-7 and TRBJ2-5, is GAGVSQSPRYKVTKRGQDVTLRCDPISSHATLYWYQQALGQGPEFLTYFNYEAQPDKSGLPSDRFSAERPEGSISTLTIQRTEQRDSAMYRCASSSDRKETQYFGPGTRLLVL.

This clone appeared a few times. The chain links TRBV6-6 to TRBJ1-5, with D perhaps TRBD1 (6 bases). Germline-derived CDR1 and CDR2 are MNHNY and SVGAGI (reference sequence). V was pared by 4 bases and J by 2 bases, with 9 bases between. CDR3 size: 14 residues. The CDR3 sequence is CASSLQGRNQPQHF. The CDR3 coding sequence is TGTGCCAGCAGTTTACAGGGTCGCAATCAGCCCCAGCATTTT.

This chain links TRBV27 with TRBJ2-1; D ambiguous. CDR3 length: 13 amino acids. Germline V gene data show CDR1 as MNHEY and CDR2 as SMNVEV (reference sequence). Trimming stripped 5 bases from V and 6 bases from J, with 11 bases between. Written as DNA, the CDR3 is TGTGCCAGCAGTCCGGCGAAGGTCAATGAGCAGTTCTTC. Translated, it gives CASSPAKVNEQFF.

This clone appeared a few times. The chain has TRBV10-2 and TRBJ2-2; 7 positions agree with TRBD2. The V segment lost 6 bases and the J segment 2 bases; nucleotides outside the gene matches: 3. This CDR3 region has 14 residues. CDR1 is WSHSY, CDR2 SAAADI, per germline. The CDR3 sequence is CASSRDYNTGELFF. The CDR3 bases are TGCGCCAGCAGCCGGGACTACAACACCGGGGAGCTGTTTTTT.